This T cell receptor (beta chain) is from a study of regulatory T cells in long-lasting Graves disease. Building the TCR beta libraries relied on iRepertoire HTBI primers, and CDR3 regions underwent Arm-PCR. Using its own MiXCR run on the multiplex PCR reads, TCRdb lists one record per CDR3 protein. Among more than 300,000 distinct CDR3 sequences listed, roughly 17% were seen once. The study, taken as a whole, reports: The study found TRBV28, TRBJ1-2 and TRBJ2-5 favored in persistent disease.

This clonotype was observed many times. What it binds is not known. Time point noted: newly diagnosed GD, antithyroid drugs for less than 3 months. With RNA extracted from PBMCs as input, the TCR library was made. Looked up from germline, CDR1 is SGHAT and CDR2 is FQNNGV. Trimming pared 5 bases from V and 0 bases from J, leaving 10 bases between. This CDR3 comprises 14 residues. The data were also submitted as part of a second study, on T cells in Graves' hyperthyroidism and ophthalmopathy. This second report adds: Blood shared most expanded thyroid clonotypes above 0.001. The model identified upcoming ophthalmopathy a median approximately six months ahead of onset.

The material was peripheral blood mononuclear cells (PBMCs), obtained at new diagnosis, from a patient treated with antithyroid drugs. This chain connects TRBV11-2 to TRBJ2-5; D may be TRBD1 (6 bases). This sequence was found in a woman between 18 and 29 years old with Graves disease. The CDR3 region has the DNA TGTGCCAGCAGCCGAAGGGACAACCAAGAGACCCAGTACTTC. It yields the protein CASSRRDNQETQYF.